What follows are 10 T cell receptor beta chains derived from one specimen sequenced in a study of cytomegalovirus exposure and HLA in healthy donors. Produced via immunoSEQ multiplex PCR; TCRdb's table is partial and in-frame only. Of 250,000 to 300,000 clones in the sample, 65% to 90% were seen once. The sample taken for sequencing was PBMCs. Source of these receptors: a woman under 30 in good health and CMV-seronegative.

This chain joins TRBV7-9 and TRBJ2-1, with D possibly TRBD1 on 6 matching bases. V lost 5 bases to trimming and J lost 5 bases, with 13 bases between them. This CDR3 spans 14 amino acids. The germline V gene has CDR1 SEHNR and CDR2 FQNEAQ (reference sequence). Here the CDR3 reads CASSPPTGDNEQFF. DNA of the CDR3: TGTGCCAGCAGCCCCCCGACAGGAGACAATGAGCAGTTCTTC.

The rearrangement links TRBV7-9 to TRBJ2-1; TRBD2 matches 7 bases. This CDR3 is 12 amino acids long. Germline CDR1 and CDR2: SEHNR and FQNEAQ (reference sequence). Trimming cost V 5 bases and J 8 bases; bases outside gene matches: 3. The CDR3 bases are TGTGCCAGCAGCGCCACTAGCGATGAGCAGTTCTTC. This gives the protein CASSATSDEQFF.

This chain links TRBV10-1 with TRBJ2-1; 7 bases are a match to TRBD2. Germline V gives CDR1 WNHNN, CDR2 SYGVQD (reference sequence). The CDR3 is 15 amino acids. Unmatched junction bases numbered 9, after V lost 1 base and J lost 9 bases. CDR3 bases: TGCGCCAGCAGTGAGTTCTCGACTAGCTACGGTGAGCAGTTCTTC. It translates to CASSEFSTSYGEQFF.

This clone turned up a few times. J is TRBJ1-2 and V is TRBV29-1, with a weak D call TRBD1 (6 bases). Trimming stripped 6 bases from V and 8 bases from J, with 25 bases between. CDR3 size: 15 residues. The germline V gene encodes CDR1 SQVTM and CDR2 ANQGSEA. CDR3 nucleotide sequence: TGCAGCGTCTTAGCCCCCACAGGGCTGAGTCGAGGCTACACCTTC. Its protein is CSVLAPTGLSRGYTF.

The chain uses TRBV11-2 and TRBJ2-7; 7 positions match TRBD2. CDR1 SGHAT and CDR2 FQNNGV come from the germline V gene. This CDR3 region has 15 residues. Losses at the gene ends were 4 bases for V and 2 bases for J; bases not matched to a gene: 8. CDR3 loop: CASSSTLGLAYEQYF. Written as DNA, the CDR3 is TGTGCCAGCAGCTCAACCCTAGGACTAGCCTACGAGCAGTACTTC. The variable domain in full, with the rest retrieved from reference TRBV11-2 and TRBJ2-7, is EAGVAQSPRYKIIEKRQSVAFWCNPISGHATLYWYQQILGQGPKLLIQFQNNGVVDDSQLPKDRFSAERLKGVDSTLKIQPAKLEDSAVYLCASSSTLGLAYEQYFGPGTRLTVT.

This clone was detected a few times. V gene TRBV28 combines with J gene TRBJ1-5, with 8 bases fitting TRBD1. Germline V gene data show CDR1 as MDHEN and CDR2 as SYDVKM. There are 15 residues in the CDR3. After removal of 2 bases from V and 4 bases from J, the junction contained 4 bases not matched to a gene. Written as DNA, the CDR3 is TGTGCCAGCAGTTTAGGACAGGGTATGAATCAGCCCCAGCATTTT. Translation gives CASSLGQGMNQPQHF.

The chain combines TRBV30 with TRBJ2-1; 9 nucleotides align to TRBD1. Per germline, CDR1 GTSNPN and CDR2 SVGIG (reference sequence). V lost 8 bases, J lost 5 bases, and 7 bases stayed unmatched. This CDR3 has 13 residues. DNA for the CDR3: TGTGCCGCCGGACAGGGGAGGGACAATGAGCAGTTCTTC. It encodes CAAGQGRDNEQFF.

This rearrangement joins TRBV27 to TRBJ2-1; 8 bases match TRBD1. The germline V gene encodes CDR1 MNHEY and CDR2 SMNVEV (reference sequence). The CDR3 extends over 16 amino acids. The ends lost 1 base at V and 0 bases at J; junction bases unmatched: 2. The CDR3 protein is CASSLYRGSSYNEQFF. The CDR3 DNA is TGTGCCAGCAGTTTATACAGGGGGAGCTCCTACAATGAGCAGTTCTTC.

Worth noting for this clone: Other nucleotide sequences from this sample produce the same CDR3. The CDR3 DNA is TGTGCCAGCAGTTCCGACGGGTATGGCTACACCTTC. As protein: CASSSDGYGYTF. This chain links TRBV11-2 with TRBJ1-2; the D is unclear. Germline lookup yields CDR1 SGHAT and CDR2 FQNNGV. V shed 6 bases and J shed 5 bases, with 10 bases lying between them. The CDR3 covers 12 residues.

V is TRBV6-1 and J is TRBJ2-6; D might be TRBD2 (5 bases). The CDR3 covers 15 residues. Trimming shortened V by 6 bases and J by 0 bases, and 9 bases separated the two germline ends. Germline V lookup: CDR1 MNHNS, CDR2 SASEGT. CDR3 in DNA: TGTGCCAGCAGGGACGGAGGCTCTGGGGCCAACGTCCTGACTTTC. Translating gives CASRDGGSGANVLTF.